Reported below is one T cell receptor beta chain. This sample stems from a study of T-cell memory formation after mild COVID-19. With V trimmed by 3 bases and J by 4 bases, 10 bases remained unmatched. Germline V lookup: CDR1 SGDLS, CDR2 YYNGEE. This CDR3 has 16 residues. Each CDR3 protein gets one entry after TCRdb re-called the 5' RACE reads with MiXCR. The sample includes 400,000 to 500,000 distinct CDR3 sequences, more than 15% seen only once; the top ten take 20% to 25%. The chain links TRBV9 to TRBJ2-3, with TRBD1 matching 8 bases. The origin of this receptor is a man aged 18-30 years who had mild COVID-19 (a few samples of this study predate the infection). Cell type and time point are not known. The specimen sequenced was PBMCs or a T cell subset sorted from them (not recorded which). This chain's CDR3 is CASSAYRGELADTQYF. CDR3 DNA: TGTGCCAGCAGCGCCTACAGGGGGGAATTGGCAGATACGCAGTATTTT.